This record looks at one TCR beta chain sequence and its context. Its cognate antigen is unknown. This entry belongs to a study of shared clonotypes between healthy human individuals. Study-wide findings and caveats: Around 5% was the fraction of naive CD4 clonotypes found shared across several donors.

Trimming removed 8 bases at V and 0 bases at J, with 5 bases between. This CDR3 is built from 13 residues. Germline assignment: CDR1 SGHAT and CDR2 FQNNGV. The method was immunoSEQ multiplex PCR; TCRdb's version includes in-frame clones alone and lacks a portion of them. This table has over a million clones, over 95% appearing once. This clonotype was sampled from a man under 40 in good health. The rearrangement joins TRBV11-2 to TRBJ2-6, with D hard to call. Sequencing input: naive CD4+ T cells sorted from blood. Subset defined: CD45RA+ positively selected. Here the CDR3 reads CASLISGANVLTF. The CDR3 DNA is TGTGCCAGCCTGATCTCTGGGGCCAACGTCCTGACTTTC.